This TCR beta chain came from a study of T cells in Graves' hyperthyroidism and ophthalmopathy. This clonotype was picked up many times. Antigen specificity is unknown. General study findings and limits: Blood also contained most expanded thyroid clonotypes above 0.001. Ophthalmopathy and stable hyperthyroidism were told apart by a 13 V-J model.

The CDR3 regions of TCR beta were amplified from RNA transcripts. The TCR CDR3 was amplified in a first-round RT-PCR using the HTBI primer set. One entry per CDR3 protein results from TCRdb running MiXCR on the multiplex PCR reads. The sample has approximately 620,000 distinct CDR3 sequences; 15% to 20% are singletons. The V end was cut by 5 bases, the J end by 1 base, with 12 bases between. Germline V CDR1 and CDR2: MDHEN, SYDVKM. The CDR3 length is 15 residues. V is TRBV28 and J is TRBJ2-1; D not certain. Input material: blood. The TCR sequence derives from a middle-aged woman with Graves' ophthalmopathy. This CDR3 reads CASSLRVESYNEQFF. The CDR3, as DNA: TGTGCCAGCAGTCTACGGGTTGAGTCCTACAATGAGCAGTTCTTC.